One sample yielded the 9 T cell receptor beta chains listed below, sequenced in a study of beta chain features in type 1 diabetes. Findings of the study overall: Among patients with Type 1 diabetes, TCRB CDR3s were moderately but significantly shorter in every one of the four CD4+ subsets.

Sequencing targeted expressed TCRB transcripts, as all isolated RNA had been reverse transcribed. TCRdb's table, derived via immunoSEQ multiplex PCR, lists solely in-frame clones and lacks some. The table includes 640,000 or so clones, 11% to 15% detected once. No cognate antigen is known for these TCRs. Sequencing input: naive CD4+ T cells from blood. The receptors stem from a young man with type 1 diabetes.

J is TRBJ1-2 and V is TRBV29-1; TRBD1 might be the D (5 bases). Germline V gene data show CDR1 as SQVTM and CDR2 as ANQGSEA. Trimming pared 7 bases from V and 7 bases from J, leaving 19 bases between. CDR3 length: 13 residues. The CDR3 nucleotides are TGCAGCGCCGTGTTTGGGGGGTCTGGTGGCTACACCTTC. Amino acids: CSAVFGGSGGYTF.

This chain uses TRBV7-3 with TRBJ1-5; 8 bases match TRBD1. The CDR3 has 14 amino acids. CDR1 is SGHTA and CDR2 is FQGTGA in the germline V gene. Germline trimming cut 7 bases from V and 5 bases from J; bases unmatched to any gene: 7. CDR3 bases: TGTGCCAGCAAAGAGACAGGGGTACATCAGCCCCAGCATTTT. This gives the protein CASKETGVHQPQHF.

The chain links TRBV5-1 to TRBJ2-1, with 8 bases that match TRBD2. Germline values: CDR1 SGHRS, CDR2 YFSETQ. This CDR3 comprises 18 residues. Trimming removed 1 base from V and 0 bases from J; junction bases left unmatched: 9. CDR3 amino acids: CASSLIPSGSLSYNEQFF. The DNA for the CDR3 is TGCGCCAGCAGCTTGATTCCTAGCGGGTCCCTCTCCTACAATGAGCAGTTCTTC.

The table lists this clone with a few counts. J is TRBJ1-1 and V is TRBV6-5, with 8 positions matching TRBD1. The length of the CDR3 is 15 residues. The V and J ends lost 4 bases and 2 bases, in that order; junction bases with no gene match: 6. Germline V gene data show CDR1 as MNHEY and CDR2 as SVGAGI. This CDR3 is CASSSMTGVNTEAFF. Here the CDR3 DNA reads TGTGCCAGCAGTTCCATGACAGGGGTAAACACTGAAGCTTTCTTT.

V gene TRBV7-8 combines with J gene TRBJ2-1; 7 nucleotides agree with TRBD2. In germline, CDR1 is SGHVS, CDR2 FQNEAQ. The trim removed 3 bases at V and 9 bases at J, leaving 11 bases unmatched. The CDR3 sequence is 15 residues long. The DNA for the CDR3 is TGTGCCAGCAGCTTCGCGGCTAGCGGTATTATTGAGCAGTTCTTC. Translated, it gives CASSFAASGIIEQFF.

This clone showed up just a few times. The chain combines TRBV2 with TRBJ2-7; 7 positions agree with TRBD1. The CDR3 runs 14 residues. Trimming at V came to 6 bases and at J to 4 bases, leaving 9 bases not matched to a gene. Germline CDR1 reads SNHLY; CDR2 reads FYNNEI. DNA for the CDR3: TGTGCCAGCAGGGAACAGGGGTTCGGTTACGAGCAGTACTTC. Translating gives CASREQGFGYEQYF.

The V gene is TRBV2, the J gene TRBJ1-5; maybe TRBD1 (5 bases). Germline V CDR1 and CDR2: SNHLY, FYNNEI. CDR3 length: 13 amino acids. Trimming took 8 bases from V and 5 from J, leaving 13 bases between them. CDR3 nucleotides: TGTGCCAGCGGGCAGGGCAGGGATCAGCCCCAGCATTTT. It is translated as CASGQGRDQPQHF.

In this sample, this clone turned up a few times. This sequence joins TRBV5-1 and TRBJ2-1; D is unresolved. Germline values: CDR1 SGHRS, CDR2 YFSETQ. The V end was cut by 6 bases, the J end by 6 bases, with 16 bases between. CDR3 length: 14 amino acids. This CDR3 reads CASNEAWQSNEQFF. The CDR3 DNA sequence: TGCGCCAGCAACGAGGCGTGGCAGTCCAATGAGCAGTTCTTC.

The chain links TRBV7-2 to TRBJ1-4; D may be TRBD1 (6 bases). Looked up from germline, CDR1 is SGHTA and CDR2 is FQGNSA. Trimming pared 5 bases from V and 10 bases from J, leaving 14 bases between. The CDR3 is 13 amino acids. The CDR3 DNA is TGTGCCAGCAGCCGGGACAAGGAGGGAAAACTGTTTTTT. Its protein product is CASSRDKEGKLFF.